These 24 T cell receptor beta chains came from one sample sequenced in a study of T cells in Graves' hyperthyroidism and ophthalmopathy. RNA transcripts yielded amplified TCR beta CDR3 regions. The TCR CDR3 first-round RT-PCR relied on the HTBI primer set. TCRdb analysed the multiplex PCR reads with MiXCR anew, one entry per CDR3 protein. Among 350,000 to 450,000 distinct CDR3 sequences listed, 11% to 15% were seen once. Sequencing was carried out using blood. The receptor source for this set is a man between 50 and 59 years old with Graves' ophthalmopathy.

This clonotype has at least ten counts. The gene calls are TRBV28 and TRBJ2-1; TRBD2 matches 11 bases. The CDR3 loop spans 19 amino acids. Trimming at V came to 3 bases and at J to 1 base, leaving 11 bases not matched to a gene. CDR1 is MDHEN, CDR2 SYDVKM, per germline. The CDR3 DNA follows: TGTGCCAGCAGTTTGGCTGGAGGGGCTAGCGGGAGGTCCTACAATGAGCAGTTCTTC. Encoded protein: CASSLAGGASGRSYNEQFF.

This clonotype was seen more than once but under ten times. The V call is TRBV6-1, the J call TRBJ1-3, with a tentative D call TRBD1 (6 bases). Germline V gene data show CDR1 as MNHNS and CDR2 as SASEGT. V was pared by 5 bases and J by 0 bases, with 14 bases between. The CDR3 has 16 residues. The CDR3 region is CASSRTGHSSGNTIYF. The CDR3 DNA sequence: TGTGCCAGCAGTAGAACGGGACATAGCTCTGGAAACACCATATATTTT.

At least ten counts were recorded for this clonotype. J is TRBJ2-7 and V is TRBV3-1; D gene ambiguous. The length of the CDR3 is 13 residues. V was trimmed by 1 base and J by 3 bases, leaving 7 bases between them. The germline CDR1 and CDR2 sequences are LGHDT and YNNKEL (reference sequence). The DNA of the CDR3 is TGTGCCAGCAGCCAAGTGGCCAGCTACGAGCAGTACTTC. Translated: CASSQVASYEQYF.

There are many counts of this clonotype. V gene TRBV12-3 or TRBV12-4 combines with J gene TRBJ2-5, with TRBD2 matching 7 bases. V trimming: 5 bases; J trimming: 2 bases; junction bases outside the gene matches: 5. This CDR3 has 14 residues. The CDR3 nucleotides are TGTGCCAGCAGTCATGCGGGGGTACAAGAGACCCAGTACTTC. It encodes CASSHAGVQETQYF.

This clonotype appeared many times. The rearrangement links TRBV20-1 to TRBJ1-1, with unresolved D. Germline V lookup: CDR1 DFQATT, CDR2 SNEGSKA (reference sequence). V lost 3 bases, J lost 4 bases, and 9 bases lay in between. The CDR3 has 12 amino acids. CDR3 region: CSASTDPTEAFF. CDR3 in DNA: TGCAGTGCTAGTACAGATCCCACTGAAGCTTTCTTT.

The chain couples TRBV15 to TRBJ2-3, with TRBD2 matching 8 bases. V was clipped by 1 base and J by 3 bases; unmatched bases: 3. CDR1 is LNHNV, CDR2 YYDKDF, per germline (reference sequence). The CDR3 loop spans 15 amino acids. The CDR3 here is CATSRVAGKTDTQYF. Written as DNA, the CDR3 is TGTGCCACCAGCAGAGTAGCGGGAAAAACAGATACGCAGTATTTT. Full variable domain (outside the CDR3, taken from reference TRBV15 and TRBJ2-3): DAMVIQNPRYQVTQFGKPVTLSCSQTLNHNVMYWYQQKSSQAPKLLFHYYDKDFNNEADTPDNFQSRRPNTSFCFLDIRSPGLGDTAMYLCATSRVAGKTDTQYFGPGTRLTVL.

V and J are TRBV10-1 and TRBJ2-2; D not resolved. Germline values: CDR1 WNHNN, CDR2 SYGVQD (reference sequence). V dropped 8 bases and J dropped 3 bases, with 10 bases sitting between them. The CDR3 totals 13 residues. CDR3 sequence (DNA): TGCGCCAGCTCCCTCTATTACACCGGGGAGCTGTTTTTT. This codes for CASSLYYTGELFF.

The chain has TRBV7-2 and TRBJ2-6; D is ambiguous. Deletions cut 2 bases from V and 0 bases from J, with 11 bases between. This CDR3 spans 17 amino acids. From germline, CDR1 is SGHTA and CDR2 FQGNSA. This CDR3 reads CASSLYASISGANVLTF. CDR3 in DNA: TGTGCCAGCAGCTTATACGCCAGCATCTCTGGGGCCAACGTCCTGACTTTC.

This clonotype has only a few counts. The CDR3 reads CASSGLGAHNEQFF. In nucleotides, the CDR3 is TGTGCCAGCAGTGGACTGGGGGCCCACAATGAGCAGTTCTTC. The chain carries TRBV6-1 and TRBJ2-1; a possible D gene is TRBD1 (6 bases). The V gene's germline CDR1 is MNHNS and CDR2 SASEGT. The V end lost 4 bases, the J end lost 5 bases, and 12 bases lay between the germline ends. This CDR3 spans 14 amino acids.

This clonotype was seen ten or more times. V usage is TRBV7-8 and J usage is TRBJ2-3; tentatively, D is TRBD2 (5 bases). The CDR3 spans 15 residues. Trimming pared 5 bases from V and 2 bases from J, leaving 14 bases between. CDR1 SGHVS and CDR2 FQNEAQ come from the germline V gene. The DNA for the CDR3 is TGTGCCAGCAGCCCCTACGCGGAGGTCACAGATACGCAGTATTTT. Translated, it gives CASSPYAEVTDTQYF.

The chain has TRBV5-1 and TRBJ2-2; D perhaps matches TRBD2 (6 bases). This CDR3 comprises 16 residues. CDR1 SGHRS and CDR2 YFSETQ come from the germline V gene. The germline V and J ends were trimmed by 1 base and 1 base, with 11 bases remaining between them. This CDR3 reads CASSLFAGKNTGELFF. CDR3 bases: TGCGCCAGCAGCTTGTTTGCGGGGAAGAACACCGGGGAGCTGTTTTTT.

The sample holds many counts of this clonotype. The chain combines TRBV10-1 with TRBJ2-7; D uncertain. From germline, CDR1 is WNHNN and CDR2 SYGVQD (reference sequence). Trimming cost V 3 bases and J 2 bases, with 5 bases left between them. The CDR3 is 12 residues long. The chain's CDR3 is CASSDDTYEQYF. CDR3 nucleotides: TGCGCCAGCAGTGACGATACCTACGAGCAGTACTTC.

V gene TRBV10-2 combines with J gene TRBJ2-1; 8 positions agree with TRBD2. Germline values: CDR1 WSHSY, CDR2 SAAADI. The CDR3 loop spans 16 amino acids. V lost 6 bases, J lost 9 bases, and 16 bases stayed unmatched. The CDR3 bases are TGCGCCAGCAGACTTGGGGGGACTAGGGTGAGGAGTGAGCAGTTCTTC. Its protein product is CASRLGGTRVRSEQFF.

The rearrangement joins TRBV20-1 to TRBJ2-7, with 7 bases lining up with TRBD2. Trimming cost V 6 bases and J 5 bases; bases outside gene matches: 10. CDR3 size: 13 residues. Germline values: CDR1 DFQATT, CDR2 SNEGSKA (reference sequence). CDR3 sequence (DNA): TGCAGTGCCAAAGCGGGAAAGAGGGACGAGCAGTACTTC. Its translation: CSAKAGKRDEQYF.

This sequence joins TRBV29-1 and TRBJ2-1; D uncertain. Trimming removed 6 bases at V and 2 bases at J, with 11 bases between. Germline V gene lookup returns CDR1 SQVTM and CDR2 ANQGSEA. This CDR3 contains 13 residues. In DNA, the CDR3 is TGCAGCGTCCACTGGAGCACCTACAATGAGCAGTTCTTC. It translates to CSVHWSTYNEQFF.

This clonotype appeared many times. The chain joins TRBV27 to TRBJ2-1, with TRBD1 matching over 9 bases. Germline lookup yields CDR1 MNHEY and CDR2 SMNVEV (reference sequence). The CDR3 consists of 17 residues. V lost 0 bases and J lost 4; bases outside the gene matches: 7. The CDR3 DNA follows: TGTGCCAGCAGTTTATCACACCCCGGGACAGGGTACAATGAGCAGTTCTTC. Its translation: CASSLSHPGTGYNEQFF.

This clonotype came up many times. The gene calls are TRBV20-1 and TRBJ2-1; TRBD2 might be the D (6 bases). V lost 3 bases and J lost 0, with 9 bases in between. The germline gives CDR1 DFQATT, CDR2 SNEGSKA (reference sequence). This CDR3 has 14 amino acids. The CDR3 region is CSARRGSSYNEQFF. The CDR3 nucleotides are TGCAGTGCTAGGCGGGGAAGCTCCTACAATGAGCAGTTCTTC.

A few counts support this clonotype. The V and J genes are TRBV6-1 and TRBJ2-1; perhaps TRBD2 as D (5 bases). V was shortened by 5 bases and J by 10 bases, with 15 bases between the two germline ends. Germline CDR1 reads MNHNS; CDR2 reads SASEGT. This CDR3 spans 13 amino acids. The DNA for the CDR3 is TGTGCCAGCAGTCAGCCGCTGAGGGAAGAGCAGTTCTTC. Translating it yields CASSQPLREEQFF.

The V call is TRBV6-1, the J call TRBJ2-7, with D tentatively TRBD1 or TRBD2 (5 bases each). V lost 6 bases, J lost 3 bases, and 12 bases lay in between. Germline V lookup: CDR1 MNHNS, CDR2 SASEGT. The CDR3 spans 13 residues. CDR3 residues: CASRGVDHYEQYF. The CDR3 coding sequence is TGTGCCAGCAGGGGGGTGGACCACTACGAGCAGTACTTC.

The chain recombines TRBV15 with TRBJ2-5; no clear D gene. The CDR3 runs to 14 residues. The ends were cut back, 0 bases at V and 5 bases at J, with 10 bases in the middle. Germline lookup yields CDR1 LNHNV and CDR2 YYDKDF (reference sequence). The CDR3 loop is CATSREGLTETQYF. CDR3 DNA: TGTGCCACCAGCAGAGAAGGGTTGACGGAGACCCAGTACTTC. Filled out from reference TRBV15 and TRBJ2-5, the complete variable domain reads DAMVIQNPRYQVTQFGKPVTLSCSQTLNHNVMYWYQQKSSQAPKLLFHYYDKDFNNEADTPDNFQSRRPNTSFCFLDIRSPGLGDTAMYLCATSREGLTETQYFGPGTRLLVL.

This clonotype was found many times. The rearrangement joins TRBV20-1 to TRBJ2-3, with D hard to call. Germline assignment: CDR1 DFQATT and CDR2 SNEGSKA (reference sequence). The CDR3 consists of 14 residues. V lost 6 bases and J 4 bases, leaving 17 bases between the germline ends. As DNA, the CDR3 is TGCAGTGCCCCCCGGGCGCGCATGGCAGATACGCAGTATTTT. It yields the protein CSAPRARMADTQYF.

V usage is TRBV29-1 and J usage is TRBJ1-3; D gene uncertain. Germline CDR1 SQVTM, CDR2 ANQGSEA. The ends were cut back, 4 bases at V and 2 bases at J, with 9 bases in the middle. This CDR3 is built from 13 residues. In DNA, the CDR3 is TGCAGCGTTGGAACACTGGCTGGAAACACCATATATTTT. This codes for CSVGTLAGNTIYF.

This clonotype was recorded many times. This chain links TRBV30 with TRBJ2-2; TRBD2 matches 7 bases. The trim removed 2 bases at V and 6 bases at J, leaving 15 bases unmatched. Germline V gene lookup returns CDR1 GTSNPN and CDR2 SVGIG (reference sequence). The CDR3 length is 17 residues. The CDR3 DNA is TGTGCCTGGAGTAATTCTGGCCTCGGGGGGATGGCCGGGGAGCTGTTTTTT. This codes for CAWSNSGLGGMAGELFF.

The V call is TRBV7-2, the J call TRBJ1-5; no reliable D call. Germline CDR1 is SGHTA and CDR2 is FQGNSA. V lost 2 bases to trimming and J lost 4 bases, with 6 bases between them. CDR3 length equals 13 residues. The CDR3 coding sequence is TGTGCCAGCAGCTTAAGGCTGAATCAGCCCCAGCATTTT. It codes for CASSLRLNQPQHF.